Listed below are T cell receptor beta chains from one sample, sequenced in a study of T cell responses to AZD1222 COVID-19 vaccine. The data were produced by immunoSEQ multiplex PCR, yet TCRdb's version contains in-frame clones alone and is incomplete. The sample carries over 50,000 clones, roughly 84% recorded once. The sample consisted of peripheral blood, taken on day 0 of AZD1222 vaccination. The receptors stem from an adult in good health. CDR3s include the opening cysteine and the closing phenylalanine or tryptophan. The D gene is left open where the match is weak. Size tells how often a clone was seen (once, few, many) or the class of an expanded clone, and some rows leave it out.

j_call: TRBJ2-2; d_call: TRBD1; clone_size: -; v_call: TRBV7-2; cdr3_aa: CASSLTGQGNTGELFF; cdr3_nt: TGTGCCAGCAGCTTAACGGGACAGGGAAACACCGGGGAGCTGTTTTTT
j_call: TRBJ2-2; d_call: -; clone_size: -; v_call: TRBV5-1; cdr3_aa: CASKKRENTGELFF; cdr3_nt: TGCGCCAGCAAAAAGCGAGAGAACACCGGGGAGCTGTTTTTT
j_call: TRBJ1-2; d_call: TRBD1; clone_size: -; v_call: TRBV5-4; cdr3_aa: CASSPWDRAGGYTF; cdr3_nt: TGTGCCAGCAGCCCATGGGACAGGGCGGGTGGCTACACCTTC
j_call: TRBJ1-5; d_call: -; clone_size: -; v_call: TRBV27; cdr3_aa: CASLEGLNQPQHF; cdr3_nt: TGTGCCAGTTTGGAGGGGCTCAATCAGCCCCAGCATTTT
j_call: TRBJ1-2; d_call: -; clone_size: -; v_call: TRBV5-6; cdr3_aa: CASSLATRGYTF; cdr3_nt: TGTGCCAGCAGCTTAGCTACGCGGGGCTACACCTTC
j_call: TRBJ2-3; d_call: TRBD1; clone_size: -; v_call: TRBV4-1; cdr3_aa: CASSRARTGGWDTQYF; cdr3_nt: TGCGCCAGCAGCCGGGCTAGGACAGGGGGGTGGGATACGCAGTATTTT
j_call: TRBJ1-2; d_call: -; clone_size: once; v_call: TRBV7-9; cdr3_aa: CASSLWGPVGYTF; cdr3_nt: TGTGCCAGCAGCTTATGGGGTCCGGTTGGCTACACCTTC
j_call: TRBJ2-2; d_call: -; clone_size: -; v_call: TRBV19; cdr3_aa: CASSIRGRPTTGELFF; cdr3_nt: TGTGCCAGTAGTATACGGGGGCGTCCGACCACCGGGGAGCTGTTTTTT
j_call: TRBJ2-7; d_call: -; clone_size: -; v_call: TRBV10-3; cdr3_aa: CAISDRAKSSYEQYF; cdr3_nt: TGTGCCATCAGTGACCGGGCCAAAAGCTCCTACGAGCAGTACTTC
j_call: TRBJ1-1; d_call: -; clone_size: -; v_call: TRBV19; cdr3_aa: CASSQARTLNTEAFF; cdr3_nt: TGTGCCAGTAGCCAGGCGAGGACGTTGAACACTGAAGCTTTCTTT
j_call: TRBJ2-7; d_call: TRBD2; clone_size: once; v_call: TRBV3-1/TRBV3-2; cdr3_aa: CASSQPPGLAGNYEQYF; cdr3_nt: TGTGCCAGCAGCCAACCCCCCGGACTAGCGGGGAACTACGAGCAGTACTTC
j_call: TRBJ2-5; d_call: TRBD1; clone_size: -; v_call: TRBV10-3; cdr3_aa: CAISDPGTGVLETQYF; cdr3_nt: TGTGCCATCAGTGATCCCGGGACAGGGGTTTTGGAGACCCAGTACTTC
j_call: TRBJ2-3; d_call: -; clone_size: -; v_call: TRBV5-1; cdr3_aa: CASTPSTDTQYF; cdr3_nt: TGCGCCAGCACCCCGAGCACAGATACGCAGTATTTT
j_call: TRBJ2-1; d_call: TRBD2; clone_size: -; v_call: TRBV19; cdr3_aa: CATKADPSGIHEQFF; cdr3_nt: TGTGCCACAAAGGCAGATCCTAGCGGGATACATGAGCAGTTCTTC
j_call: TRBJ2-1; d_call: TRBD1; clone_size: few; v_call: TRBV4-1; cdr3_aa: CASSQSETGGLPNEQFF; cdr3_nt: TGCGCCAGCAGCCAATCCGAGACAGGGGGACTCCCCAATGAGCAGTTCTTC
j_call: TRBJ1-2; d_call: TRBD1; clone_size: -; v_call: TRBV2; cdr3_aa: CASSDRGRSGYTF; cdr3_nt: TGTGCCAGCAGTGACAGGGGGCGGAGTGGCTACACCTTC
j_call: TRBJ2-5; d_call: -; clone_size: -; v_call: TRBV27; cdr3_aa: CASSEDRKETQYF; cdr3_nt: TGTGCCAGCAGTGAAGACAGGAAAGAGACCCAGTACTTC
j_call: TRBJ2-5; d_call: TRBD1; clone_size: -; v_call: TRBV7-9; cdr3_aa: CASTPRTGWKTQYF; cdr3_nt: TGTGCCAGCACTCCACGGACAGGGTGGAAGACCCAGTACTTC
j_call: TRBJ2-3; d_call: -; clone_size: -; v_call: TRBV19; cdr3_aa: CASSLRERPDTQYF; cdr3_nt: TGTGCCAGTAGCCTCCGGGAACGACCCGATACGCAGTATTTT
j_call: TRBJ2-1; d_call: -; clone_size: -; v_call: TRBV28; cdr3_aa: CASSSLNYNEQFF; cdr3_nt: TGTGCCAGCAGTTCCCTAAACTACAATGAGCAGTTCTTC
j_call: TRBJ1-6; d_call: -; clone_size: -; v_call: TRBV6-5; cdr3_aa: CASSYSGAADSPLHF; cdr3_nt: TGTGCCAGCAGTTACTCGGGGGCGGCAGATTCACCCCTCCACTTT
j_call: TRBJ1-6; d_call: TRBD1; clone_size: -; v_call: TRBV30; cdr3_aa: CACRDSENSPLHF; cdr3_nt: TGTGCCTGCCGGGACAGCGAGAATTCACCCCTCCACTTT
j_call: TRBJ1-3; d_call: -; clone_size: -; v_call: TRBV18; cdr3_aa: CASSPSHLLSSGNTIYF; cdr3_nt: TGTGCCAGCTCACCATCACACCTCTTGAGCTCTGGAAACACCATATATTTT
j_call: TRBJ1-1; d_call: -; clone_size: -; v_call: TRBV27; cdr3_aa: CASSLLVDPGRVAEAFF; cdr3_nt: TGTGCCAGCAGTTTACTAGTCGATCCGGGTAGGGTCGCTGAAGCTTTCTTT
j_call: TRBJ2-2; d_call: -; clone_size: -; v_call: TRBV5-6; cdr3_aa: CASSLWEPGELFF; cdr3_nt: TGTGCCAGCAGCTTATGGGAACCCGGGGAGCTGTTTTTT
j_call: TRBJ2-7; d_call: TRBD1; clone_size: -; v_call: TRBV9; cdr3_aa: CASSVSWDSYYEQYF; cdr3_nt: TGTGCCAGCAGCGTAAGCTGGGACAGCTACTACGAGCAGTACTTC
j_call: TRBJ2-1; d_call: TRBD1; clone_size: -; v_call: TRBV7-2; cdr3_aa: CASRLDRGSSYNEQFF; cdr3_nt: TGTGCCAGCAGACTAGACAGGGGGAGCTCCTACAATGAGCAGTTCTTC
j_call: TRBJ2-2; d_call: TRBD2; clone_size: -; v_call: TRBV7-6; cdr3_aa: CASSSGTSGSSGELFF; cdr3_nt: TGTGCCAGCAGCTCGGGGACTAGCGGGAGCTCCGGGGAGCTGTTTTTT
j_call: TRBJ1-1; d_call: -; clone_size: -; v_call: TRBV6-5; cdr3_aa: CASSLDGNTEAFF; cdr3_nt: TGTGCCAGCAGTTTGGACGGGAACACTGAAGCTTTCTTT
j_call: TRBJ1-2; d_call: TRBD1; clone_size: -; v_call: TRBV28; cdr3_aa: CASSPGGPGTGILNYGYTF; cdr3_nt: TGTGCCAGCAGCCCGGGAGGTCCCGGGACAGGGATTCTTAACTATGGCTACACCTTC
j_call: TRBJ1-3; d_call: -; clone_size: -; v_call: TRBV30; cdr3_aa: CAWSAGAGNTIYF; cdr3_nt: TGTGCCTGGAGTGCAGGGGCTGGAAACACCATATATTTT
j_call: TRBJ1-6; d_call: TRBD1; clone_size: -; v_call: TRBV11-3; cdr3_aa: CASSRDSNSPLHF; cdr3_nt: TGTGCCAGCAGCCGGGACAGTAATTCACCCCTCCACTTT
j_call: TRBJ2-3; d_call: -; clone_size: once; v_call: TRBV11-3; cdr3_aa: CASSLSGSDTQYF; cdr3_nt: TGTGCCAGCAGCTTAAGTGGGAGCGATACGCAGTATTTT
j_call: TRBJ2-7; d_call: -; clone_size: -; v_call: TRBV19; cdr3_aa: CATLGPLYEQYF; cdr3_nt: TGTGCCACCCTGGGACCGTTATACGAGCAGTACTTC
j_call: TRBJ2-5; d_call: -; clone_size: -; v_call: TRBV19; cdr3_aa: CASSGGAGLQETQYF; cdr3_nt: TGTGCCAGTAGTGGGGGGGCGGGACTCCAAGAGACCCAGTACTTC
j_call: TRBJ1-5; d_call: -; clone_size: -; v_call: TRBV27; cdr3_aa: CASSLSRAQSNQPQHF; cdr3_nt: TGTGCCAGCAGTCTCTCCCGGGCACAGAGCAATCAGCCCCAGCATTTT
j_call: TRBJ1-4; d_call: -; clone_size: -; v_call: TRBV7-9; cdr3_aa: CASSHRAQNEKLFF; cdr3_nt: TGTGCCAGCAGTCACCGGGCGCAAAATGAAAAACTGTTTTTT
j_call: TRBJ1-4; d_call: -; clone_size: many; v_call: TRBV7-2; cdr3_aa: CASSSSPLFNEKLFF; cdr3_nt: TGTGCCAGCAGCTCCTCACCTCTCTTTAATGAAAAACTGTTTTTT
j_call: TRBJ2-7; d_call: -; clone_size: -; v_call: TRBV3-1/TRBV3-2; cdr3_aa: CASSPHGGPSSYEQYF; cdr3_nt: TGTGCCAGCAGTCCTCACGGGGGGCCTAGCTCCTACGAGCAGTACTTC
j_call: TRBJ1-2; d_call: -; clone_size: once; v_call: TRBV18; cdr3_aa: CASSPAGDYGYTF; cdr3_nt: TGTGCCAGCTCCCCCGCCGGGGACTATGGCTACACCTTC
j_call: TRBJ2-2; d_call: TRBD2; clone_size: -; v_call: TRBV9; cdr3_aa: CASSVGLAGVTGELFF; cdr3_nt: TGTGCCAGCAGCGTGGGACTAGCGGGAGTCACCGGGGAGCTGTTTTTT
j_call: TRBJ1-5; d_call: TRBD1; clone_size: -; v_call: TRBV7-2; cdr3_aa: CASSFDRGQPQHF; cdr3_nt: TGTGCCAGCAGCTTCGACAGGGGCCAGCCCCAGCATTTT
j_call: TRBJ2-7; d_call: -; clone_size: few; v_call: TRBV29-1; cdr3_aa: CSVESFYEQYF; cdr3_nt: TGCAGCGTTGAAAGTTTCTACGAGCAGTACTTC
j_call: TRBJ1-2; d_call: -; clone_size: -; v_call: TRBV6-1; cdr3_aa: CASSEVGDFNYGYTF; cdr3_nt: TGTGCCAGCAGTGAAGTGGGTGATTTTAACTATGGCTACACCTTC
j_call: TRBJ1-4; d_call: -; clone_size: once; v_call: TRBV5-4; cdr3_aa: CASSLEPAEKLFF; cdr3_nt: TGTGCCAGCAGCTTGGAACCAGCGGAAAAACTGTTTTTT
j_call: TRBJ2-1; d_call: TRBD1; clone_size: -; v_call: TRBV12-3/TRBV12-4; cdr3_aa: CASSMDRGNEQFF; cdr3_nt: TGTGCCAGCAGCATGGACAGGGGCAATGAGCAGTTCTTC
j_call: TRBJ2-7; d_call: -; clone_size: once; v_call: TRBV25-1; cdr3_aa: CASRQQDSYEQYF; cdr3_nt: TGTGCCAGCAGGCAACAGGACTCCTACGAGCAGTACTTC
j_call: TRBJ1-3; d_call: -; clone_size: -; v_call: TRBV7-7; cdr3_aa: CASSLAAGSGNTIYF; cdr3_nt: TGTGCCAGCAGCTTAGCCGCCGGCTCTGGAAACACCATATATTTT
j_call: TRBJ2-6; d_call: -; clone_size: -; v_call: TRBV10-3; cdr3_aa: CAISDGVSGANVLTF; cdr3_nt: TGTGCCATCAGTGACGGGGTCTCTGGGGCCAACGTCCTGACTTTC
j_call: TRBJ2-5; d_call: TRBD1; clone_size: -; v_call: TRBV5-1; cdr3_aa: CASSLGQGQETQYF; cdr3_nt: TGCGCCAGCAGCTTAGGACAGGGGCAAGAGACCCAGTACTTC
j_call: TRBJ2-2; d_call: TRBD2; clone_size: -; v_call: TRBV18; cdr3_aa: CASSPRGGRGNTGELFF; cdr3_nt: TGTGCCAGCTCACCAAGAGGAGGGAGGGGAAACACCGGGGAGCTGTTTTTT
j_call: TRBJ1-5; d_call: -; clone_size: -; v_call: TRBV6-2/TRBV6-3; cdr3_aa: CASSRRLDNQPQHF; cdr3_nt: TGTGCCAGCAGTAGGAGGTTGGACAATCAGCCCCAGCATTTT
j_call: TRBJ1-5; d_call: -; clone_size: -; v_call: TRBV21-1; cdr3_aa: CASSGPGQGTSQPQHF; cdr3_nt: TGTGCCAGCAGCGGACCGGGACAGGGTACGAGTCAGCCCCAGCATTTT